This T cell receptor beta chain was observed in a study of blood T cell repertoires in COVID-19. TCRdb's table, derived via immunoSEQ multiplex PCR, lists solely in-frame clones and lacks some. The top ten clones hold about 2% of a sample with about 300,000 clones, 85% to 90% of them seen once. A Seattle source enrolled patients during active infection and followed them longitudinally. The V gene lost 4 bases and the J gene lost 0 bases, with 13 bases spanning the gap. The CDR3 covers 16 residues. Germline assignment: CDR1 MNHEY and CDR2 SVGAGI. This receptor was obtained from a woman in her twenties or thirties with COVID-19, enrolled during active disease. The V gene is TRBV6-5, the J gene TRBJ1-3; D gene unclear. Sequencing input: peripheral blood. The CDR3 loop is CASSWSRGISGNTIYF. CDR3 nucleotides: TGTGCCAGCAGTTGGAGTCGAGGTATCTCTGGAAACACCATATATTTT.